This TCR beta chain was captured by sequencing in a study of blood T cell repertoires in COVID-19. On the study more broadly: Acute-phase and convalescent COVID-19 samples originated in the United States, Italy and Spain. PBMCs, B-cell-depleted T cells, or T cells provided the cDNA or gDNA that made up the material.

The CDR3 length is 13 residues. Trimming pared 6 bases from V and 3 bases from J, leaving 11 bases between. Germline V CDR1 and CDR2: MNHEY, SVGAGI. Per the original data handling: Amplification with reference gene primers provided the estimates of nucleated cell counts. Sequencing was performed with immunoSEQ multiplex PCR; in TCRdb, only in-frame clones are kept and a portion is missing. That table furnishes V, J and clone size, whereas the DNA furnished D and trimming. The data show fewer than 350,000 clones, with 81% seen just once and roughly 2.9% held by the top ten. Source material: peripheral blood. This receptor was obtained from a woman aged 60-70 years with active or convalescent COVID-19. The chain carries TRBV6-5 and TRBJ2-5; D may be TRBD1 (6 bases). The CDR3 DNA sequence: TGTGCCAGCAGCCTAGGACAGAAAGAGACCCAGTACTTC. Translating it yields CASSLGQKETQYF.